These 16 T cell receptor beta chains came from one sample sequenced in a study of cytomegalovirus exposure and HLA in healthy donors. Clones were read by immunoSEQ multiplex PCR, and TCRdb kept only the in-frame ones, dropping some. The data contain about 160,000 clones, around four fifths of them singletons. Sequenced material: PBMCs. The receptors derive from a man aged 30 to 39 in good health and CMV-seropositive.

The chain carries TRBV5-8 and TRBJ2-1; no definite D call. Germline V gives CDR1 SGHTS, CDR2 YDEGEE. V dropped 4 bases and J dropped 4 bases, with 15 bases sitting between them. The CDR3 loop spans 15 amino acids. CDR3 in DNA: TGTGCCAGCAGCCTGGCCCTCACGACTTACAATGAGCAGTTCTTC. The encoded protein is CASSLALTTYNEQFF.

This chain links TRBV29-1 with TRBJ2-7, with TRBD1 identical over 10 bases. The germline V gene encodes CDR1 SQVTM and CDR2 ANQGSEA. Germline trimming cut 0 bases from V and 5 bases from J; bases unmatched to any gene: 10. There are 16 residues in the CDR3. The DNA of the CDR3 is TGCAGCGTTGAAGACCCAAGGGGGACAGGGGTGGACGAGCAGTACTTC. This codes for CSVEDPRGTGVDEQYF.

The CDR3 DNA reads as TGTGCCAGCAGCACCGGACAGGCCGCAGATACGCAGTATTTT. This gives the protein CASSTGQAADTQYF. The chain has TRBV5-8 and TRBJ2-3; 7 bases match TRBD1. The length of the CDR3 is 14 residues. The trim removed 4 bases at V and 4 bases at J, leaving 6 bases unmatched. The germline CDR1 and CDR2 sequences are SGHTS and YDEGEE.

The V gene is TRBV7-3, the J gene TRBJ1-2, with TRBD1 matching over 7 bases. V trimming: 4 bases; J trimming: 4 bases; junction bases outside the gene matches: 3. Germline-derived CDR1 and CDR2 are SGHTA and FQGTGA. CDR3 length: 13 amino acids. The CDR3 reads CASSSSGGYGYTF. As DNA, the CDR3 is TGTGCCAGCAGCTCGTCAGGGGGCTATGGCTACACCTTC.

This clone appeared many times. The CDR3 protein is CASSTWTGKVSLHF. The CDR3 region has the DNA TGTGCCAGCAGCACCTGGACAGGGAAGGTTTCCCTCCACTTT. The V call is TRBV7-2, the J call TRBJ1-6; 8 nucleotides align to TRBD1. V lost 5 bases to trimming and J lost 14 bases; unmatched junction nucleotides: 11. The CDR3 consists of 14 residues. Per the germline V gene, CDR1 is SGHTA and CDR2 is FQGNSA.

This chain joins TRBV6-5 and TRBJ1-5; 9 bases are shared with TRBD1. The CDR3 spans 14 residues. The V segment lost 6 bases and the J segment 5 bases; nucleotides outside the gene matches: 5. Germline V gene sequence: CDR1 MNHEY, CDR2 SVGAGI. CDR3 in amino acids: CASRTGGPHQPQHF. For the CDR3, the DNA is TGTGCCAGCAGAACAGGGGGCCCCCATCAGCCCCAGCATTTT.

This clone has more than one count but fewer than ten. CDR3 residues: CASSMGGDGRIYGYTF. Here the CDR3 DNA reads TGTGCCAGTAGTATGGGGGGTGACGGGAGGATTTATGGCTACACCTTC. The chain links TRBV19 to TRBJ1-2, with a tentative D call TRBD1 (5 bases). Germline CDR1 and CDR2: LNHDA and SQIVND (reference sequence). With 3 bases removed from V and 5 bases from J, the gap between germline ends came to 19 bases. The CDR3 has 16 amino acids.

This clone was observed once. The V call is TRBV7-8, the J call TRBJ2-1; TRBD2 matches 13 bases. Unmatched junction bases numbered 12, after V lost 4 bases and J lost 12 bases. This CDR3 is 16 amino acids long. CDR1 and CDR2 (germline): SGHVS, FQNEAQ. CDR3 loop: CASSSAPGLAGYRQFF. The CDR3 coding sequence is TGTGCCAGCAGCTCCGCCCCGGGACTAGCGGGGTATCGGCAGTTCTTC. Together with reference TRBV7-8 and TRBJ2-1, the CDR3 gives the full variable domain: GAGVSQSPRYKVAKRGQDVALRCDPISGHVSLFWYQQALGQGPEFLTYFQNEAQLDKSGLPSDRFFAERPEGSVSTLKIQRTQQEDSAVYLCASSSAPGLAGYRQFFGPGTRLTVL.

The rearrangement links TRBV9 to TRBJ2-7; D call uncertain. The V gene lost 0 bases and the J gene lost 6 bases, with 7 bases spanning the gap. The CDR3 is 12 amino acids. CDR1 and CDR2 (germline): SGDLS, YYNGEE. CDR3 DNA: TGTGCCAGCAGCGTAGGGCTAGGCGAGCAGTACTTC. Its protein product is CASSVGLGEQYF.

J is TRBJ2-7 and V is TRBV19, with D uncertain. The CDR3 has 13 amino acids. The germline V and J ends were trimmed by 7 bases and 0 bases, with 10 bases remaining between them. CDR1 is LNHDA, CDR2 SQIVND, per germline (reference sequence). This CDR3 reads CASIGRTSYEQYF. As DNA, the CDR3 is TGTGCCAGTATTGGTAGAACCTCCTACGAGCAGTACTTC. Together with reference TRBV19 and TRBJ2-7, the CDR3 gives the full variable domain: DGGITQSPKYLFRKEGQNVTLSCEQNLNHDAMYWYRQDPGQGLRLIYYSQIVNDFQKGDIAEGYSVSREKKESFPLTVTSAQKNPTAFYLCASIGRTSYEQYFGPGTRLTVT.

This chain links TRBV7-8 with TRBJ2-7; 10 bases line up with TRBD1. The CDR3 has 17 amino acids. CDR1 SGHVS and CDR2 FQNEAQ come from the germline V gene. V lost 2 bases and J lost 2; bases outside the gene matches: 9. The CDR3 bases are TGTGCCAGCAGCTTAAGGTCGGGAGGGACAGGGGCCTACGAGCAGTACTTC. Encoded protein: CASSLRSGGTGAYEQYF.

This chain joins TRBV29-1 and TRBJ2-1; 10 positions match TRBD2. Germline values: CDR1 SQVTM, CDR2 ANQGSEA. J lost 0 bases, V lost 6 bases, and 2 bases had no gene match. This CDR3 is built from 14 residues. The CDR3 sequence is CSVVAGGSYNEQFF. CDR3 DNA: TGCAGCGTGGTAGCGGGGGGCTCCTACAATGAGCAGTTCTTC.

This clone came up once. The CDR3 spells CASGLVTGGKYF. The CDR3 DNA reads TGTGCTAGTGGTTTGGTAACAGGGGGGAAGTACTTC. This chain uses TRBV12-5 with TRBJ2-4; 8 positions match TRBD1. The length of the CDR3 is 12 residues. Germline CDR1 is LGHNT and CDR2 is FRNRAP. V dropped 0 bases and J dropped 14; count of bases not matched to a gene: 3. Together with reference TRBV12-5 and TRBJ2-4, the CDR3 gives the full variable domain: DARVTQTPRHKVTEMGQEVTMRCQPILGHNTVFWYRQTMMQGLELLAYFRNRAPLDDSGMPKDRFSAEMPDATLATLKIQPSEPRDSAVYFCASGLVTGGKYFGAGTRLSVL.

The chain has TRBV14 and TRBJ1-5, with D unresolved. This CDR3 spans 12 amino acids. V lost 1 base to trimming and J lost 6 bases, with 4 bases between them. Looked up from germline, CDR1 is SGHDN and CDR2 is FVKESK. This CDR3 is CASSQGGQPQHF. CDR3 DNA sequence: TGTGCCAGCAGCCAAGGAGGTCAGCCCCAGCATTTT.

The rearrangement links TRBV29-1 to TRBJ2-5; D is perhaps TRBD1 (6 bases). Trimming took off 4 bases at V and 1 base at J, with 10 bases between the two ends. The CDR3 covers 13 residues. Germline V gene sequence: CDR1 SQVTM, CDR2 ANQGSEA. CDR3 coding DNA: TGCAGCGTTGCCCAGGGGCCCCAAGAGACCCAGTACTTC. Its translation: CSVAQGPQETQYF.

The chain has TRBV19 and TRBJ1-1, with D unclear. The CDR3 loop spans 13 amino acids. The germline CDR1 and CDR2 sequences are LNHDA and SQIVND (reference sequence). With 3 bases removed from V and 3 bases from J, the gap between germline ends came to 8 bases. CDR3 in amino acids: CASSMSEYTEAFF. The CDR3 region has the DNA TGTGCCAGTAGTATGTCGGAGTACACTGAAGCTTTCTTT.